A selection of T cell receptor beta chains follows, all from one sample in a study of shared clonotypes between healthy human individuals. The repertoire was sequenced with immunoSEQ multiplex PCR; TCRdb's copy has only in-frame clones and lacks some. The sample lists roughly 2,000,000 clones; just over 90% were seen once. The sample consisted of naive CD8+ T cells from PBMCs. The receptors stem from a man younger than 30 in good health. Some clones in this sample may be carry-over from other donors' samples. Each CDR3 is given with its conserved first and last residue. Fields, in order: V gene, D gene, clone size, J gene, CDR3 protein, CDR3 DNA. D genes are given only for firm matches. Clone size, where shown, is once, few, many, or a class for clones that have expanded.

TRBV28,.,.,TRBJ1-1,CASSLLGNTEAFF,TGTGCCAGCAGTTTACTCGGGAACACTGAAGCTTTCTTT
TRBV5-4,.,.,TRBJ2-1,CASSHPQLGDNEQFF,TGTGCCAGCAGCCATCCCCAACTAGGCGACAATGAGCAGTTCTTC
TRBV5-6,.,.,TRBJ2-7,CASSFQTEAYEQYF,TGTGCCAGCAGCTTCCAGACAGAAGCCTACGAGCAGTACTTC
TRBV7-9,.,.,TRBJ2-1,CASSLTRIYNEQFF,TGTGCCAGCAGCTTAACACGGATCTACAATGAGCAGTTCTTC
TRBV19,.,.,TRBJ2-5,CASSARGAGRETQYF,TGTGCCAGTAGTGCAAGAGGGGCGGGTAGGGAGACCCAGTACTTC
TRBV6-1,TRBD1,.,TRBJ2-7,CASSEDRGYEQYF,TGTGCCAGCAGTGAAGACAGGGGGTACGAGCAGTACTTC
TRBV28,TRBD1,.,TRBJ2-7,CAIGTGEGEQYF,TGTGCCATCGGGACAGGGGAAGGCGAGCAGTACTTC
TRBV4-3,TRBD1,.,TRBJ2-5,CASSLLGDSQETQYF,TGCGCCAGCAGCCTGCTTGGGGACAGCCAAGAGACCCAGTACTTC
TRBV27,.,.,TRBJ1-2,CASSLSGSGDGYTF,TGTGCCAGCAGTTTATCTGGGTCGGGGGACGGCTACACCTTC
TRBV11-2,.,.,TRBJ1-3,CASSPILSGNTIYF,TGTGCCAGCAGTCCTATCCTCTCTGGAAACACCATATATTTT
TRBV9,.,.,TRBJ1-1,CASSVDDSMNTEAFF,TGTGCCAGCAGCGTAGATGACAGCATGAACACTGAAGCTTTCTTT
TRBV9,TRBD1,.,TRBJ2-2,CASSTRQGAGTGELFF,TGTGCCAGCAGCACCCGACAGGGGGCGGGTACCGGGGAGCTGTTTTTT
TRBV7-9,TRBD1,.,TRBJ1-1,CASSGKQGVEAFF,TGTGCCAGCAGCGGGAAACAGGGGGTGGAAGCTTTCTTT
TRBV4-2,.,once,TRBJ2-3,CASSQDLARGTDTQYF,TGTGCCAGCAGCCAGGACTTGGCTAGAGGCACAGATACGCAGTATTTT
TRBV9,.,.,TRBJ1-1,CASNGVGGTEAFF,TGTGCCAGCAATGGGGTTGGGGGCACTGAAGCTTTCTTT
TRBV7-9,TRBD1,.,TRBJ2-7,CASSHRGQGPYEQYF,TGTGCCAGCAGCCACCGGGGACAGGGACCCTACGAGCAGTACTTC
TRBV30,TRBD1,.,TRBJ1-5,CAWRGGDRNQPQHF,TGTGCCTGGAGGGGTGGGGACAGAAATCAGCCCCAGCATTTT
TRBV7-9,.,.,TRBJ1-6,CASSLNSPLHF,TGTGCCAGCAGCCTAAATTCACCCCTCCACTTT
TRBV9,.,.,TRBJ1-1,CASSRGRTNTEAFF,TGTGCCAGCAGCCGAGGACGGACGAACACTGAAGCTTTCTTT
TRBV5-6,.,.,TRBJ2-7,CASSNFRDSRIDEQYF,TGTGCCAGCAGCAATTTCAGGGATTCCCGGATCGACGAGCAGTACTTC
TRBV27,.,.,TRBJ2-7,CASSLQFGDIYEQYF,TGTGCCAGCAGTTTACAATTTGGGGATATCTACGAGCAGTACTTC
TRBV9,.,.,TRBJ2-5,CASSLSARTQETQYF,TGTGCCAGCAGTCTGTCAGCCAGAACACAAGAGACCCAGTACTTC
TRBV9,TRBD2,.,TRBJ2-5,CASSVGSSGWETQYF,TGTGCCAGCAGCGTAGGTTCTAGCGGGTGGGAGACCCAGTACTTC
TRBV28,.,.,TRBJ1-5,CASSGGRNQPQHF,TGTGCCAGTTCAGGAGGGCGCAATCAGCCCCAGCATTTT
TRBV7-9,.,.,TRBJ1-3,CASSPPLGNTIYF,TGTGCCAGCAGCCCCCCCCTGGGAAACACCATATATTTT
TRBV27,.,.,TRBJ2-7,CASSLERNYEQYF,TGTGCCAGCAGTTTAGAACGGAACTACGAGCAGTACTTC
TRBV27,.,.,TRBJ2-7,CASSLDQGSYEQYF,TGTGCCAGCAGTTTAGATCAGGGCTCCTACGAGCAGTACTTC
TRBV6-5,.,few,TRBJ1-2,CASSPDPGAYGYTF,TGTGCCAGCAGCCCTGATCCGGGGGCGTATGGCTACACCTTC
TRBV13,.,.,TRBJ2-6,CASSQSVSGANVLTF,TGTGCCAGCAGCCAGAGTGTCTCTGGGGCCAACGTCCTGACTTTC
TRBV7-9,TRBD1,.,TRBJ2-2,CASSLPKSPGQGVTGELFF,TGTGCCAGCAGCCTACCTAAGAGCCCGGGACAGGGGGTCACCGGGGAGCTGTTTTTT
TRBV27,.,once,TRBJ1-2,CASSPRTANYGYTF,TGTGCCAGCAGTCCACGGACAGCTAACTATGGCTACACCTTC
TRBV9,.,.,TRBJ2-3,CASSYRYTDTQYF,TGTGCCAGCAGCTACCGCTACACAGATACGCAGTATTTT
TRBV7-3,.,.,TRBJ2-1,CASSSTGYNEQFF,TGTGCCAGCAGCTCGACGGGTTATAATGAGCAGTTCTTC
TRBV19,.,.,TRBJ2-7,CASSIGVGGGAREQYF,TGTGCCAGTAGTATAGGAGTGGGCGGAGGTGCGCGAGAGCAGTACTTC
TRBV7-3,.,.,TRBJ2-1,CASSFRGSNEQFF,TGTGCCAGCAGCTTTCGGGGTTCAAATGAGCAGTTCTTC
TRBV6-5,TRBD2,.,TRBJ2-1,CASSLLAGSYNEQFF,TGTGCCAGCAGCCTACTAGCGGGGTCCTACAATGAGCAGTTCTTC
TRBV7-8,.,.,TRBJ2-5,CASSSPWRAGQETQYF,TGTGCCAGCAGCTCACCGTGGAGGGCAGGGCAAGAGACCCAGTACTTC
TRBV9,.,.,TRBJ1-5,CASSVQGNSNQPQHF,TGTGCCAGCAGCGTTCAGGGGAATAGCAATCAGCCCCAGCATTTT
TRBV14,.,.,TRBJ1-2,CASSQDRGLGDYGYTF,TGTGCCAGCAGCCAAGATCGGGGCCTTGGGGACTATGGCTACACCTTC
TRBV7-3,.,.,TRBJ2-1,CASSLIGPGARNEQFF,TGTGCCAGCAGCTTAATTGGGCCGGGAGCCCGCAATGAGCAGTTCTTC
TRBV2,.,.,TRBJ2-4,CASGETTSDIQYF,TGTGCCAGCGGGGAGACTACTTCGGACATTCAGTACTTC
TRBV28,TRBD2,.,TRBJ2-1,CASTFGLAGVSYNEQFF,TGTGCCAGCACCTTCGGACTAGCGGGAGTGTCTTACAATGAGCAGTTCTTC
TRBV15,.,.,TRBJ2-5,CATSIGLLETQYF,TGTGCCACCAGCATCGGACTATTAGAGACCCAGTACTTC
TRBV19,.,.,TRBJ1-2,CATISGEGYTF,TGTGCCACTATATCGGGGGAGGGCTACACCTTC
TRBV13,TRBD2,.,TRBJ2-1,CASSSGLAGNYNEQFF,TGTGCCAGCAGTTCGGGACTAGCGGGGAACTACAATGAGCAGTTCTTC
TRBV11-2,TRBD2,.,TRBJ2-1,CASSLYPSGSTDEQFF,TGTGCCAGCAGCCTATACCCTAGCGGGAGTACCGATGAGCAGTTCTTC